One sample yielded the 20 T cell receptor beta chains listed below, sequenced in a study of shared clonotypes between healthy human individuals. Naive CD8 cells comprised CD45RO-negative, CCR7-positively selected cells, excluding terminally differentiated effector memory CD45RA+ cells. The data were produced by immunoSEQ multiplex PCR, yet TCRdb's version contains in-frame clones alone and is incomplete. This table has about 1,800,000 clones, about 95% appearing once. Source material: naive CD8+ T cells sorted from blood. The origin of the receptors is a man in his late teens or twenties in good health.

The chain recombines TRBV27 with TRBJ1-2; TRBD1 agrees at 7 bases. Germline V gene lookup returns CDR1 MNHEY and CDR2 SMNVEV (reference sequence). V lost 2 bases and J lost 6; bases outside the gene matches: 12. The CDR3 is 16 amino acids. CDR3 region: CASSLGPRAGGNGYTF. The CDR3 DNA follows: TGTGCCAGCAGTTTAGGTCCGAGGGCAGGGGGAAATGGCTACACCTTC.

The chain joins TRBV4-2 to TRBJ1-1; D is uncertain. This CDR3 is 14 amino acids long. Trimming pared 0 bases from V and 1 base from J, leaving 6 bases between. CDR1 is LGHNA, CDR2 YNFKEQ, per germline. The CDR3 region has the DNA TGTGCCAGCAGCCAAGAAAGCGAGAACACTGAAGCTTTCTTT. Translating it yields CASSQESENTEAFF.

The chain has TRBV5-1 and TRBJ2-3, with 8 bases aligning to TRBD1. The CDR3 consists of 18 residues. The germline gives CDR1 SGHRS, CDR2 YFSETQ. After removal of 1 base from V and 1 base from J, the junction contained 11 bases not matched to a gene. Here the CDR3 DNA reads TGCGCCAGCAGCTTGTTCGGGGAGACAGGGGTCGGCACAGATACGCAGTATTTT. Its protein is CASSLFGETGVGTDTQYF.

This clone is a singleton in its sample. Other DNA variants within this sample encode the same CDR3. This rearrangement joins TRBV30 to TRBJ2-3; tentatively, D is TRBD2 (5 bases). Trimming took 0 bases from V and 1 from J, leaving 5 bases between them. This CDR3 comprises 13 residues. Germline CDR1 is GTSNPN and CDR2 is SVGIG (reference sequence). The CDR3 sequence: CAWSVGGTDTQYF. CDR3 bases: TGTGCCTGGAGTGTCGGGGGCACAGATACGCAGTATTTT.

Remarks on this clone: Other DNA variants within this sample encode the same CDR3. CDR3 nucleotides: TGTGCCAGCAGTTGGGGGGTCTCCTACGAGCAGTACTTC. Translation: CASSWGVSYEQYF. The genes are TRBV27 and TRBJ2-7, with D perhaps TRBD2 (6 bases). CDR3 length: 13 residues. Trimming shortened V by 4 bases and J by 0 bases, and 7 bases separated the two germline ends. Germline CDR1 and CDR2: MNHEY and SMNVEV (reference sequence).

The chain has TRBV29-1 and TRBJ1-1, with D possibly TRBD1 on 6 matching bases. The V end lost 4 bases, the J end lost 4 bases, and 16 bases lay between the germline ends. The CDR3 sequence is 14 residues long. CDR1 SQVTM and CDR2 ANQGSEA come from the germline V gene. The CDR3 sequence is CSVGGALRGTEAFF. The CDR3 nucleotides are TGCAGCGTTGGGGGGGCGCTTAGGGGCACTGAAGCTTTCTTT.

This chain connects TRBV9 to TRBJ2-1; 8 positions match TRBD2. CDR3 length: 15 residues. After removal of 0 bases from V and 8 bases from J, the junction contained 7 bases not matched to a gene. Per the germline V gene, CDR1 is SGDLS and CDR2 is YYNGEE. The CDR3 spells CASSVETGLGYEQFF. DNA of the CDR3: TGTGCCAGCAGCGTAGAAACGGGACTAGGGTATGAGCAGTTCTTC.

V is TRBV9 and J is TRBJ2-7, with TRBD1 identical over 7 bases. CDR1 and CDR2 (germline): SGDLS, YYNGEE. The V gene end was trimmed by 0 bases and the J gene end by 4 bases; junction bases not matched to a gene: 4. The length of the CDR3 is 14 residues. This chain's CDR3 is CASSVAGGWYEQYF. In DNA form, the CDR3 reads TGTGCCAGCAGCGTAGCAGGGGGTTGGTACGAGCAGTACTTC.

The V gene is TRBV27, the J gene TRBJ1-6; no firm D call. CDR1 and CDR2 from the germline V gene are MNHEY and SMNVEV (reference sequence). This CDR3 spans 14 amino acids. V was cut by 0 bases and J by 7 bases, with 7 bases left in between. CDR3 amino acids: CASSLSRANSPLHF. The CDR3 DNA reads TGTGCCAGCAGTTTATCTCGTGCCAATTCACCCCTCCACTTT.

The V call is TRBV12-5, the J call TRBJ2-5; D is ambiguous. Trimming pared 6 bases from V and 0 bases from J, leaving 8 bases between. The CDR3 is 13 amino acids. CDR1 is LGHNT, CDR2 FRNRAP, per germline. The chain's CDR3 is CASGSYNQETQYF. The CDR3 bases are TGTGCTAGTGGGTCATATAACCAAGAGACCCAGTACTTC.

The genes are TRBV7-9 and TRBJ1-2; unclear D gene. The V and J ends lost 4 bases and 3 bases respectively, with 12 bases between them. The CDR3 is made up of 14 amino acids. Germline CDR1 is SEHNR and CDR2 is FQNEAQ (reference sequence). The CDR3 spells CASSSGMWDYGYTF. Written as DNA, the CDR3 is TGTGCCAGCAGCTCCGGTATGTGGGACTATGGCTACACCTTC.

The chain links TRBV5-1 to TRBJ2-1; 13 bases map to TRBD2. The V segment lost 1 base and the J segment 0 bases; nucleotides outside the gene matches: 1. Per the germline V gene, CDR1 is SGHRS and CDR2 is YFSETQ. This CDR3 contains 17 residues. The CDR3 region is CASSLRTSGSSYNEQFF. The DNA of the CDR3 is TGCGCCAGCAGCTTGAGGACTAGCGGGAGCTCCTACAATGAGCAGTTCTTC.

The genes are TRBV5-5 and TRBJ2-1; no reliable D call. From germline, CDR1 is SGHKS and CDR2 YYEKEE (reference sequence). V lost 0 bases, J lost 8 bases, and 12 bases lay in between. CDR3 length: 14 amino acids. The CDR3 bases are TGTGCCAGCAGCTTGGTCTCAGGCTGGGATGAGCAGTTCTTC. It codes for CASSLVSGWDEQFF.

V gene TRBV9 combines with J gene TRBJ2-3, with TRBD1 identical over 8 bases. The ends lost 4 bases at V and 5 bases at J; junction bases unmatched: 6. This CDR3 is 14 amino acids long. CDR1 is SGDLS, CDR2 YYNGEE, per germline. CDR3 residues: CASSTDRVEDTQYF. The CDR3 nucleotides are TGTGCCAGCAGCACGGACAGGGTCGAAGATACGCAGTATTTT.

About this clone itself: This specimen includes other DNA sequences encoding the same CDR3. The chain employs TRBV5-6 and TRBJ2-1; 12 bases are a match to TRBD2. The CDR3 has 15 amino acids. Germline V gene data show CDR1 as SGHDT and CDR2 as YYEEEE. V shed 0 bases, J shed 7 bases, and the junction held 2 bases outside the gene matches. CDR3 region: CASSLELAGGNEQFF. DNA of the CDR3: TGTGCCAGCAGCTTGGAGCTAGCGGGAGGGAATGAGCAGTTCTTC.

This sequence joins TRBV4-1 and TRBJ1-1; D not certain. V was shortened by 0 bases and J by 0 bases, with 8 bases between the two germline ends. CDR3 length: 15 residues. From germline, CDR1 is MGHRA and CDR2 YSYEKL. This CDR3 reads CASSQDSLMNTEAFF. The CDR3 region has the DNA TGCGCCAGCAGCCAAGATAGCCTGATGAACACTGAAGCTTTCTTT.

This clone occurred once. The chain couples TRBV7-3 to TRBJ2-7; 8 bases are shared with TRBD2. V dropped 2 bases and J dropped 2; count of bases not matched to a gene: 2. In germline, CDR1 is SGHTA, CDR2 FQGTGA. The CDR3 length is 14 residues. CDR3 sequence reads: CASSLDGGAYEQYF. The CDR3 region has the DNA TGTGCCAGCAGCTTAGACGGGGGGGCCTACGAGCAGTACTTC.

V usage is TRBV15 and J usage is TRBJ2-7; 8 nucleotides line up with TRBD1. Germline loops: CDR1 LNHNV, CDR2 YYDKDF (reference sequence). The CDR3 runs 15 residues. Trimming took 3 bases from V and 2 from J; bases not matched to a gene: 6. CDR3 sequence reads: CATSSPGTGPYEQYF. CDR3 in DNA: TGTGCCACCAGCAGTCCGGGGACAGGACCCTACGAGCAGTACTTC.

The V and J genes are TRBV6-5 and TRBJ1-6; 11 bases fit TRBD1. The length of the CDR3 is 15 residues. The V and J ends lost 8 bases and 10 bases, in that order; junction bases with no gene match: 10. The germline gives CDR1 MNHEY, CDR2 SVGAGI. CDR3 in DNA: TGTGCCAGCGAGGAAACCGGGACAGGGGGATCACCCCTCCACTTT. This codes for CASEETGTGGSPLHF.

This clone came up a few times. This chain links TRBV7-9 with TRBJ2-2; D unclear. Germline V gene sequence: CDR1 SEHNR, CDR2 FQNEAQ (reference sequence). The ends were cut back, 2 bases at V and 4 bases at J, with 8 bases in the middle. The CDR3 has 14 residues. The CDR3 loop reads CASSLFDLTGELFF. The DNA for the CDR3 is TGTGCCAGCAGCTTATTTGACCTCACCGGGGAGCTGTTTTTT. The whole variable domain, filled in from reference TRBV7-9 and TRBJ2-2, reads DTGVSQNPRHKITKRGQNVTFRCDPISEHNRLYWYRQTLGQGPEFLTYFQNEAQLEKSRLLSDRFSAERPKGSFSTLEIQRTEQGDSAMYLCASSLFDLTGELFFGEGSRLTVL.